This T cell receptor (delta chain) emerged from a study of gamma-delta chains in newborns, infants, children. Study-level background: Innate gammadelta T cells reportedly expand polyclonally right after birth, driven by microbial exposure, per the title.

This CDR3 region has 17 residues. The V and J ends lost 4 bases and 4 bases respectively, with 22 bases between them. The V gene's germline CDR1 is TSWWSYY and CDR2 QGS. TCRdb reanalysed the reads with CATT. Of around 8,000 delta-chain clones listed, 1.6% are singletons. This chain links TRDV1 with TRDJ1; D might be TRDD3 (6 bases). Material: blood. This TCR derives from a child who was a newborn, infant or young child, either healthy, febrile or measles-vaccinated (not recorded which). CDR3 in amino acids: CALGGIQRDWVIDKLIF. In nucleotides, the CDR3 is TGTGCTCTTGGGGGCATCCAACGGGACTGGGTTATCGATAAACTCATCTTT.